This paragraph covers one TCR beta chain sequence. The CDR3 covers 13 residues. V dropped 6 bases and J dropped 9; count of bases not matched to a gene: 5. Germline V lookup: CDR1 MNHEY, CDR2 SVGAGI. This specimen comes from a study of blood T cell repertoires in COVID-19. The method was immunoSEQ multiplex PCR; TCRdb's version includes in-frame clones alone and lacks a portion of them. The sample lists roughly 150,000 clones, roughly 90% occurring once. Sequencing was done on a sample of peripheral blood. V and J are TRBV6-5 and TRBJ1-5; the match to TRBD1 covers 10 bases. The origin of this receptor is a man in his fifties or sixties with acute or convalescent COVID-19. The CDR3 bases are TGTGCCAGCAGCTGGGACAGGGGCTCGCCCCAGCATTTT. It codes for CASSWDRGSPQHF.